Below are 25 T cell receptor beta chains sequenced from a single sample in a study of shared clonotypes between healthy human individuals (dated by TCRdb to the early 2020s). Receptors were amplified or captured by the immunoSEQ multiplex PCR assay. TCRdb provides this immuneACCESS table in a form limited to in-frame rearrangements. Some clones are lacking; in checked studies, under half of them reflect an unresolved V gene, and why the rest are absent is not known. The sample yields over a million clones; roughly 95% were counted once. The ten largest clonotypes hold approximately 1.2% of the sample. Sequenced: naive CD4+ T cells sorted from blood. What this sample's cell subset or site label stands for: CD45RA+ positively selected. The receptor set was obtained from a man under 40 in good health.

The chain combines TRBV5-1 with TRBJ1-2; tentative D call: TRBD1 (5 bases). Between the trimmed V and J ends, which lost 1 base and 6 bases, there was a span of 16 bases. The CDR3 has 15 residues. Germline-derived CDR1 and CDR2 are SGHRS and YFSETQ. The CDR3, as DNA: TGCGCCAGCAGCTTGAGGAGGGGCGCCCATCATGGCTACACCTTC. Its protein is CASSLRRGAHHGYTF.

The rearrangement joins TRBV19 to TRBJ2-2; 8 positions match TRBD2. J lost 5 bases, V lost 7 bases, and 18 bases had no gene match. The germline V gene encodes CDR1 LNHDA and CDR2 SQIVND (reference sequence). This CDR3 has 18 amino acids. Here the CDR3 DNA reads TGTGCCAGTACCGCACTTAGGAGCGGGAGCCCCGGGACCGGGGAGCTGTTTTTT. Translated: CASTALRSGSPGTGELFF.

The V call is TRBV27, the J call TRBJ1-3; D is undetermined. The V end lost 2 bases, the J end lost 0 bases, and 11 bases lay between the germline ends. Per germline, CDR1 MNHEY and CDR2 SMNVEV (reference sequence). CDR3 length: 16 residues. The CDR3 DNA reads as TGTGCCAGCAGTTTAACCCTCGCCAGCTCTGGAAACACCATATATTTT. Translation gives CASSLTLASSGNTIYF.

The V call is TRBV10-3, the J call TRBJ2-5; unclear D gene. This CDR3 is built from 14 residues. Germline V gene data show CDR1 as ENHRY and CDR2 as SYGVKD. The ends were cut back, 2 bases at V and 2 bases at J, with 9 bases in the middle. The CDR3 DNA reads TGTGCCATCAGTGAGGGTAGGAAACAAGAGACCCAGTACTTC. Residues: CAISEGRKQETQYF.

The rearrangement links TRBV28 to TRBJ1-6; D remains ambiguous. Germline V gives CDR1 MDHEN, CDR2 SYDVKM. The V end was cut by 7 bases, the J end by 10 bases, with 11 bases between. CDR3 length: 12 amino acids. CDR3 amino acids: CASTGPASPLHF. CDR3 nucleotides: TGTGCCAGCACCGGACCGGCCTCACCCCTCCACTTT. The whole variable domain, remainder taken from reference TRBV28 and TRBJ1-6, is DVKVTQSSRYLVKRTGEKVFLECVQDMDHENMFWYRQDPGLGLRLIYFSYDVKMKEKGDIPEGYSVSREKKERFSLILESASTNQTSMYLCASTGPASPLHFGNGTRLTVT.

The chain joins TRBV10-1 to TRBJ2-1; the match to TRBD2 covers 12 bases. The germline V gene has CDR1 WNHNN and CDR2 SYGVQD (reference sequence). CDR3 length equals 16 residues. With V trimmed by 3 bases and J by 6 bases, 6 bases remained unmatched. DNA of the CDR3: TGCGCCAGCAGTGAAGATGGACTAGCGGGATCCAATGAGCAGTTCTTC. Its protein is CASSEDGLAGSNEQFF.

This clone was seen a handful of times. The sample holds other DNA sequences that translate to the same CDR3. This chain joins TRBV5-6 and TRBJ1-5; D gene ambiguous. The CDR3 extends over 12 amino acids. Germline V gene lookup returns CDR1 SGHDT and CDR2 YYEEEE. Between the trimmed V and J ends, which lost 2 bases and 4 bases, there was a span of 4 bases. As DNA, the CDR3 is TGTGCCAGCAGCTTACGGAATCAGCCCCAGCATTTT. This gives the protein CASSLRNQPQHF.

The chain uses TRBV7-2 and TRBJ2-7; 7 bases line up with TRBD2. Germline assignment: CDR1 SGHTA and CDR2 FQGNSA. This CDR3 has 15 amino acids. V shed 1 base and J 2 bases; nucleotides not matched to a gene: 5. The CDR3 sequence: CASSLELATTYEQYF. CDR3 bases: TGTGCCAGCAGCTTAGAACTAGCGACAACCTACGAGCAGTACTTC.

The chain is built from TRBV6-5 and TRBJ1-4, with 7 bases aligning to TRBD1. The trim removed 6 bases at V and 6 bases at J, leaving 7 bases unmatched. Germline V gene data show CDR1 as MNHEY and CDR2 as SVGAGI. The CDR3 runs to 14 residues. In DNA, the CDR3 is TGTGCCAGCAGGCCAGGGGGTAGAGATGAAAAACTGTTTTTT. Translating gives CASRPGGRDEKLFF.

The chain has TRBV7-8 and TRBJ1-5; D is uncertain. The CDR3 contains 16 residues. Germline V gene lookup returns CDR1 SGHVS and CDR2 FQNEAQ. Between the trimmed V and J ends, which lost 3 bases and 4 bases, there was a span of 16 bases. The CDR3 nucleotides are TGTGCCAGCAGCTTGATCCTCCGGGCTCCAAATCAGCCCCAGCATTTT. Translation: CASSLILRAPNQPQHF.

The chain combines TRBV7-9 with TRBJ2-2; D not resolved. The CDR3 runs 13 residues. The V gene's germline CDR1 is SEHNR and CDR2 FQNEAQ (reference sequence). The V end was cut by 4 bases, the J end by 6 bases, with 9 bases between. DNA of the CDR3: TGTGCCAGCAGCTCCGTAGGAGCCGGGGAGCTGTTTTTT. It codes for CASSSVGAGELFF.

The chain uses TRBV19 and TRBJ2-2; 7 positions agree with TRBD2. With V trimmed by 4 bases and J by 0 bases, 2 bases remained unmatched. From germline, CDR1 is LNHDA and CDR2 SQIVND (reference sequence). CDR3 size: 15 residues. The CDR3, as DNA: TGTGCCAGTAGTAATGGGAGGGCGAACACCGGGGAGCTGTTTTTT. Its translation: CASSNGRANTGELFF.

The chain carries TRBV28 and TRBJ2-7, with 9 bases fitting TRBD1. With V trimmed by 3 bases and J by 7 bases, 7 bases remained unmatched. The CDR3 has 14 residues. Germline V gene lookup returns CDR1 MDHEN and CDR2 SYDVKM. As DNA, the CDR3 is TGTGCCAGCAGTTTGGTGACAGGGGGTAGGGAGCAGTACTTC. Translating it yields CASSLVTGGREQYF.

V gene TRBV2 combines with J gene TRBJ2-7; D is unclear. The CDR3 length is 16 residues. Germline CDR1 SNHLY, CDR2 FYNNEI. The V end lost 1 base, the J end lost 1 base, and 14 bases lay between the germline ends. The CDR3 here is CASSEVRTPVSYEQYF. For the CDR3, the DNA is TGTGCCAGCAGTGAAGTTCGGACGCCAGTATCCTACGAGCAGTACTTC.

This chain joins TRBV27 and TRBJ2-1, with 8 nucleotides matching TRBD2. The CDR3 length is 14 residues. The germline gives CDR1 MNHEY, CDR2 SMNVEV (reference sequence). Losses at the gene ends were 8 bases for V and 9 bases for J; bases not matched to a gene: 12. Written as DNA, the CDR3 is TGTGCCAGCCGTTCGGCGGGAGGTGTTTCTGAGCAGTTCTTC. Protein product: CASRSAGGVSEQFF.

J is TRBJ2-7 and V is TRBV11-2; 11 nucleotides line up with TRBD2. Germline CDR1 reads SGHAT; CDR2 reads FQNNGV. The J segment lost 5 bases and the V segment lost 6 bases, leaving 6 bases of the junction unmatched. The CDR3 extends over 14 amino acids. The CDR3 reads CASRSRLAGHEQYF. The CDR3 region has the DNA TGTGCCAGCAGAAGTAGACTAGCGGGGCACGAGCAGTACTTC.

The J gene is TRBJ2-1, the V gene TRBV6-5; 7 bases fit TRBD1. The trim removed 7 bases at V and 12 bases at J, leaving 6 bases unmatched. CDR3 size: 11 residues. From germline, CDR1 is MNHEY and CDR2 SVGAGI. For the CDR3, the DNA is TGTGCCAGCACACAGGGGATACGGCAGTTCTTC. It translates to CASTQGIRQFF.

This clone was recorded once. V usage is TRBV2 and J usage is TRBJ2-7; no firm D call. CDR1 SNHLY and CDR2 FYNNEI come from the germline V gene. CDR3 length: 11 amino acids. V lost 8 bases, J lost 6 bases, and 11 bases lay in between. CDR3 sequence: CASAVSSEQYF. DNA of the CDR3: TGTGCCAGCGCCGTCTCTAGCGAGCAGTACTTC. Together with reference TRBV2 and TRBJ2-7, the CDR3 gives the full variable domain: EPEVTQTPSHQVTQMGQEVILRCVPISNHLYFYWYRQILGQKVEFLVSFYNNEISEKSEIFDDQFSVERPDGSNFTLKIRSTKLEDSAMYFCASAVSSEQYFGPGTRLTVT.

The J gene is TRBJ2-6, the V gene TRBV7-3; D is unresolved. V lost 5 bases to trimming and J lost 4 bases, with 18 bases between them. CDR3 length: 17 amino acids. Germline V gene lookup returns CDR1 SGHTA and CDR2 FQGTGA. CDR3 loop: CASSPSLAQTGANVLTF. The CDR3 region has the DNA TGTGCCAGCAGCCCCTCCCTCGCTCAGACCGGGGCCAACGTCCTGACTTTC.

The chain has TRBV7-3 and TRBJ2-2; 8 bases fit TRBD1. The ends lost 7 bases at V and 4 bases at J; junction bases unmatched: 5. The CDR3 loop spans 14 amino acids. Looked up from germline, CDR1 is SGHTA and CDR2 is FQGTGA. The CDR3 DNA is TGTGCCAGCACTCAGGGGGCTAGCACCGGGGAGCTGTTTTTT. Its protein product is CASTQGASTGELFF.

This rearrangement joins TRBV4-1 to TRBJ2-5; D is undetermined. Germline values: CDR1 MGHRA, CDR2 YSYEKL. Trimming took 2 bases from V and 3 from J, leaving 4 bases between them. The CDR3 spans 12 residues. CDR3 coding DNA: TGCGCCAGCAGCCAAATAGAAGAGACCCAGTACTTC. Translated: CASSQIEETQYF.

The CDR3 region is CASSTLAGWPSGRVRNEQFF. The CDR3 region has the DNA TGTGCCAGCTCAACTCTCGCAGGGTGGCCTAGCGGGAGGGTAAGGAATGAGCAGTTCTTC. The chain employs TRBV18 and TRBJ2-1; 12 nucleotides align to TRBD2. The CDR3 consists of 20 residues. Germline V CDR1 and CDR2: KGHSH, LQKENI. J was trimmed by 7 bases and V by 5 bases; bases with no gene match: 21.

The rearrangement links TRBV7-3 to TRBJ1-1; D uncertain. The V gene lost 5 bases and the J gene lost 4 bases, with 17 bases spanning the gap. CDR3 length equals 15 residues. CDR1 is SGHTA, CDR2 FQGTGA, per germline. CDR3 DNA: TGTGCCAGCAGCGAAGGATCGAGGGCCGGCACTGAAGCTTTCTTT. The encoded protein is CASSEGSRAGTEAFF.

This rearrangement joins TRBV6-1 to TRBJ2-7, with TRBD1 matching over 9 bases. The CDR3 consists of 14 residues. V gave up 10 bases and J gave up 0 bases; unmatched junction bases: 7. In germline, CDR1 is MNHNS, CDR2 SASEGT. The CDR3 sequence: CAIHRDRDSYEQYF. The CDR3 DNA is TGTGCCATACACCGGGACAGGGACTCCTACGAGCAGTACTTC.

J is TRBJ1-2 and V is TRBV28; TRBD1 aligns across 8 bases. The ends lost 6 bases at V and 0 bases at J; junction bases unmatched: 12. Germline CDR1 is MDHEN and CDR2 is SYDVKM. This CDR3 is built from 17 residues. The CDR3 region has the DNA TGTGCCAGCAGCGGTCCCGCAGGGGGCTTAGCTAACTATGGCTACACCTTC. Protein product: CASSGPAGGLANYGYTF.